This TCR beta chain was sequenced for a study of response to subunit inactivated influenza vaccine. Study results and caveats: Every seasonal influenza vaccination brings in few new T cells, the authors suggested.

Germline V gene lookup returns CDR1 KGHDR and CDR2 SFDVKD. Deletions cut 3 bases from V and 0 bases from J, with 10 bases between. This CDR3 is built from 15 residues. TCRdb fed the RT-PCR reads into MiXCR, producing one record per CDR3 protein. Of a few hundred thousand distinct CDR3 sequences detected, 20% to 25% appear once; the ten largest clones hold approximately 10%. In regard to this clonotype: Its target is not known.

The sample here was PBMCs from blood, taken about 20 months after vaccination. This clonotype originated in a man between 50 and 75 years old who received an inactivated influenza vaccine. V and J are TRBV24-1 and TRBJ2-5; D is perhaps TRBD1 or TRBD2 (5 bases each). The CDR3 sequence is CATSDPQGDQETQYF. The CDR3, as DNA: TGTGCCACCAGTGATCCCCAGGGAGACCAAGAGACCCAGTACTTC.